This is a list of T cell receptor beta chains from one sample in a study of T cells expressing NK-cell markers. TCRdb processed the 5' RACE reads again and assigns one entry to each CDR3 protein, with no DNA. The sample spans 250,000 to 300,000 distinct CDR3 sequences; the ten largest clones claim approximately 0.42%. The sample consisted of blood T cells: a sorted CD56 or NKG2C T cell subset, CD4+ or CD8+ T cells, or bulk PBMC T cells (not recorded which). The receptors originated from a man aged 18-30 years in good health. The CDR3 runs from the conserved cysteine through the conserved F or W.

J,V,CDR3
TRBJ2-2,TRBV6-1,CAGKRQGGTGELFF
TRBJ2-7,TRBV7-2,CASSLGSRVYEQYF
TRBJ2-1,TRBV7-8,CASSNVASRSSYNEQFF
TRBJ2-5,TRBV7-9,CASSRQPVEETQYF
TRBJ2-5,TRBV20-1,CSASKGGTEGETQYF
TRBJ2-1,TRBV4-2,CASSQEGGSSSFYNEQFF
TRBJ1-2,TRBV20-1,CSPKRAEYGYTF
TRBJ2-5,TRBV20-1,CSARVRLAKETQYF
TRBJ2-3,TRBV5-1,CASSLTQTPGDTQYF
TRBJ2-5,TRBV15,CATSNGGKHQETQYF
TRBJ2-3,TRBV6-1,CAGRGGLDNVDTQYF
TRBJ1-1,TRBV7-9,CASSNQGDTEAFF
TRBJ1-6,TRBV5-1,CASSFRTGKRNSPLHF
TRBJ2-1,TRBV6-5,CASSYSWEGTAEFF
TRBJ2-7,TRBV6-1,CASSNGPTYEQYF
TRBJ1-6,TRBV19,CASSQDSASSYNSPLHF
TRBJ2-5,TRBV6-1,CASSEWAGDLETQYF
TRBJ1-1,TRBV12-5,CASGPGTFNTEAFF
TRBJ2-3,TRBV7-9,CASSPRRAGAVDTQYF
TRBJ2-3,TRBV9,CASSRTRTDTQYF
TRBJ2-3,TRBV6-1,CASQTGRGTDTQYF
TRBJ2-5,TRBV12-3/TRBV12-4,CASSVRETQYF
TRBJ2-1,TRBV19,CASSRIRDHNEQFF
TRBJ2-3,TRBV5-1,CASSPRTGGDTQYF
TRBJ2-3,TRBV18,CASSRPTDTQYF
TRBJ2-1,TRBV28,CASSLRASGRRSSYNEQFF
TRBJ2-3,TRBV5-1,CASSTALAGGQDTQYF
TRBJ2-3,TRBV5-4,CASSLGDGAADTQYF
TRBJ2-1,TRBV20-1,CSASPTGSLYNEQFF
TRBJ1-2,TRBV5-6,CASSPGGNGYTF
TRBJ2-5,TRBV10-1,CASSESTPGDQETQYF
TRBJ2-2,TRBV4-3,CASSQAGQGANGELFF
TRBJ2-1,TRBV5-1,CASSLSAGLYNEQFF
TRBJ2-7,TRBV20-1,CSATRAGLSYEQYF
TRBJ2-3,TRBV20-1,CSARRGPETDTQYF
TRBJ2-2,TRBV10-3,CAISARGELFF
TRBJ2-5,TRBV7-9,CASSEGLGQETQYF
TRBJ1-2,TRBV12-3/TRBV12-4,CASSLGGDYGYTF
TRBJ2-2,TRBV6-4,CASSDSGSGTGTPGSCFF
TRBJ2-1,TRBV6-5,CASSYSSGKVSNEQFF
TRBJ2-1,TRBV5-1,CASSASPRFGSYNEQFF
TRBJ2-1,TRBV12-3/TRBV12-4,CASSFGTRGANEQFF
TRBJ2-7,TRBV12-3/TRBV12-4,CASSLMSWNYEQYF
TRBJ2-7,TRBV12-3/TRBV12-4,CASSLGRSSYEQYF
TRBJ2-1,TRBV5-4,CASSPATDNEQFF
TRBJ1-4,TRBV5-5,CASSFGRSFNEKLFF
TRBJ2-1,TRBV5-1,CASRSGNEQFF
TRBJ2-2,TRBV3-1,CASSLISGLFTGELFF
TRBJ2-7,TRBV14,CASSRAGGHYEQYF
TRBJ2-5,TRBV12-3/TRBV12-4,CASNKPGGGETQYF
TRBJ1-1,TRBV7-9,CASSFDRGRTEAFF
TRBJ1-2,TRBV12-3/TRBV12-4,CASSFVQGLRGYTF